The TCR delta chain under discussion was sequenced for a study of γδ T cells in repeated Plasmodium falciparum infection. Study-level information: Four controlled malaria infections with P. falciparum NF54 spanned 500 to 650 days.

Bulk repertoires came from Vgamma9/Vdelta2+ or Vdelta2-negative gammadelta T cells flow-sorted from PBMC. TCRdb reanalyzed the multiplex PCR reads using CATT. The profile shows about 51,000 delta-chain clones, around 2% of them singletons. The CDR3 is 21 residues long. CDR1 TSWWSYY and CDR2 QGS come from the germline V gene. Details on this clone: Its specificity is not known. One junction end disagrees with the germline gene, perhaps due to a read error.

Study findings and constraints: Waves of new clonotype selection appeared after repeated controlled infections in Vdelta2-negative, largely Vdelta1+, gammadelta T cells. Vdelta2-negative gammadelta repertoires appeared less diverse and less shared in Malian than Australian children.

This receptor was identified in a pool of human donors (malaria-infected and uninfected, not separated). Sequences were obtained from gamma-delta T cells from blood. V and J are TRDV1 and TRDJ1; D is possibly TRDD3 (6 bases). TCRdb lists no J gene, so it was determined here by aligning the DNA to germline. The CDR3 spells CALGENRLPSLGGDTTGKLIF. CDR3 DNA sequence: TGTGCTCTTGGGGAGAACCGCCTGCCTAGCCTTGGGGGTGATACTACCGGTAAACTCATCTTT.